The sequence of this T cell receptor beta chain was determined in a study of T-cell memory formation after mild COVID-19. Findings and caveats of the study: CD4+ contracting clones lay mainly in CM and EM, CD8+ ones in EMRA.

Trimming at V came to 4 bases and at J to 1 base, leaving 9 bases not matched to a gene. This CDR3 spans 16 amino acids. The germline CDR1 and CDR2 sequences are SGHTA and FQGNSA. Researchers used 5'RACE with constant-segment primers to make TCR alpha and TCR beta cDNA libraries that carry sample barcodes and UMIs. TCRdb reprocessed the 5' RACE reads via MiXCR and lists one record per CDR3 protein. The profile shows about 190,000 distinct CDR3 sequences, about 27% of them singletons. Concerning this clonotype itself: Its antigen is as yet unknown.

The specimen sequenced was PBMCs or a T cell subset sorted from them (not recorded which). The rearrangement uses TRBV7-2 and TRBJ1-1; the match to TRBD1 covers 7 bases. The TCR originated in an adult woman who had mild COVID-19 (a few samples of this study predate the infection). Cell type and time point are not known. In nucleotides, the CDR3 is TGTGCCAGCAGCTCTTTTCTAGGGGGCGCGAACACTGAAGCTTTCTTT. It specifies CASSSFLGGANTEAFF.